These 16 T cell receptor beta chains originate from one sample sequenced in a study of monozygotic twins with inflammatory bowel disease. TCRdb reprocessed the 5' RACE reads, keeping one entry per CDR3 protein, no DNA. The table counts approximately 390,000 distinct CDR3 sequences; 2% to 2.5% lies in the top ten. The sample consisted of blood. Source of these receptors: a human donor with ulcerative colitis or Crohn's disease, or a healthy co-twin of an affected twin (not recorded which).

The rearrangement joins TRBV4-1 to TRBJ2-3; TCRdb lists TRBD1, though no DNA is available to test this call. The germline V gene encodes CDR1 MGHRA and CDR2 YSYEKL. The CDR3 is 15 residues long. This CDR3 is CASSQQTGLTDTQYF.

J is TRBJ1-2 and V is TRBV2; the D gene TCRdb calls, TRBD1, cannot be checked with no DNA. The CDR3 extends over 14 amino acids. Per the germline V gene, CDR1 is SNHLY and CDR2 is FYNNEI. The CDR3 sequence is CASRGTDSRYGYTF.

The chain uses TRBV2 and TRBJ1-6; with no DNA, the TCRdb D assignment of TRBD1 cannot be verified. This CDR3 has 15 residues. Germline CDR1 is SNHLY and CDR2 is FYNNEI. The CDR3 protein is CASTPGPRGNSPLHF.

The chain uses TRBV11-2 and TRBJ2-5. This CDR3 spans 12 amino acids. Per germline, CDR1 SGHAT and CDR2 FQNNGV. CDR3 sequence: CASSLDAGTQYF.

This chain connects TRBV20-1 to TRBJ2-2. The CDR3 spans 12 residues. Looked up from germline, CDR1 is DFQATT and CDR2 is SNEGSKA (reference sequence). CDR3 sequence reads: CSASWNTGELFF.

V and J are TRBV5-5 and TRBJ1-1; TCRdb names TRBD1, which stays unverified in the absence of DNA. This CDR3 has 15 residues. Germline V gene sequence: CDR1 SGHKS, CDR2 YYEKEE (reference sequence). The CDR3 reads CASSLIRGQGTEAFF.

The CDR3 protein is CSAWTVSGNTIYF. The V and J genes are TRBV20-1 and TRBJ1-3; TCRdb selects TRBD1, and the lack of DNA leaves this call unchecked. Germline CDR1 DFQATT, CDR2 SNEGSKA (reference sequence). The length of the CDR3 is 13 residues.

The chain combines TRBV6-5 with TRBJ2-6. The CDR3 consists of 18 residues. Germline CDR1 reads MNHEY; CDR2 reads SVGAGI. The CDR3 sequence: CASSYSSVYGTGANVLTF.

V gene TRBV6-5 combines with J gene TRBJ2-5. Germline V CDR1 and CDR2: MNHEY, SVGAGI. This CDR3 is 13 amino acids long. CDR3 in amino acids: CASSYNRQETQYF.

CDR3 amino acids: CATSSTGRVVSYNEQFF. The chain recombines TRBV24-1 with TRBJ2-1; TCRdb lists TRBD1, though no DNA is available to test this call. The germline gives CDR1 KGHDR, CDR2 SFDVKD. The CDR3 spans 17 residues.

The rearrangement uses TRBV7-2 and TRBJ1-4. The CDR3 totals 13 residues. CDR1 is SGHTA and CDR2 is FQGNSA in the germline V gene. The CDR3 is CASSLLANEKLFF.

The CDR3 loop reads CAISLDSGYGYTF. The chain couples TRBV10-3 to TRBJ1-2. The germline V gene has CDR1 ENHRY and CDR2 SYGVKD. CDR3 length: 13 amino acids.

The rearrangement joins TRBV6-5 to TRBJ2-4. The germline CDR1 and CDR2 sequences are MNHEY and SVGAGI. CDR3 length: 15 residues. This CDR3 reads CASSYSGLAKNIQYF.

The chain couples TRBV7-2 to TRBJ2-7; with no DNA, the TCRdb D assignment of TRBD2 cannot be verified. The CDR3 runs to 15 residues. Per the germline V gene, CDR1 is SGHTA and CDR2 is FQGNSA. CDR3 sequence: CASSLEFLARYEQYF.

CDR3 sequence: CASSQTSGRQYEQYF. The chain recombines TRBV12-3 or TRBV12-4 with TRBJ2-7; TCRdb's assignment of TRBD2 cannot be checked, as there is no DNA. The CDR3 consists of 15 residues.

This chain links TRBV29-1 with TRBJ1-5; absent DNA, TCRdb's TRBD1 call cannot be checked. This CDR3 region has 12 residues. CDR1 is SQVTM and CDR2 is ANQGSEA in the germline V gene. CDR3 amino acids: CSVGGYNQPQHF. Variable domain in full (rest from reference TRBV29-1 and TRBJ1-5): SAVISQKPSRDICQRGTSLTIQCQVDSQVTMMFWYRQQPGQSLTLIATANQGSEATYESGFVIDKFPISRPNLTFSTLTVSNMSPEDSSIYLCSVGGYNQPQHFGDGTRLSIL.